The present TCR beta chain was sequenced within a study of OX40 agonist ivuxolimab in advanced cancers. As for the study in general: Earlier treatment with anti-PD-1, anti-PD-L1 or anti-CTLA-4 was permitted, and under 50% had received some. Overall study findings and caveats: More expanded clones were found, on average, in CD8+ than in CD4+ T cells.

Produced via immunoSEQ multiplex PCR; TCRdb's table is partial and in-frame only. The sample shows over 60,000 clones, 80% to 90% of them seen only once. With regard to this clone: The antigen is unknown.

The ends were cut back, 1 base at V and 10 bases at J, with 16 bases in the middle. Germline V gene sequence: CDR1 SGHTA, CDR2 FQGNSA. The CDR3 has 14 residues. This sample comprised CD4+ or CD8+ T cells sorted from blood, obtained in a trial of the OX40 agonist ivuxolimab. This chain connects TRBV7-2 to TRBJ1-2, with D unresolved. This receptor was identified in an adult with an advanced solid tumor such as melanoma, head and neck, liver or kidney cancer. Here the CDR3 DNA reads TGTGCCAGCAGCTTAGTAGCAGACGGACGGACCTACACCTTC. It encodes CASSLVADGRTYTF.